The TCR beta chain under discussion was sequenced for a study of blood T cell repertoires in COVID-19. Libraries were prepared by immunoSEQ multiplex PCR; TCRdb keeps only in-frame clonotypes and omits some of them. This sample yields under 300,000 clones, of which roughly nine tenths are seen a single time; 6.2% belongs to the top ten. This CDR3 is built from 16 residues. In germline, CDR1 is MNHEY, CDR2 SVGAGI. Unmatched junction bases numbered 12, after V lost 7 bases and J lost 8 bases. The chain couples TRBV6-5 to TRBJ2-1, with 12 nucleotides matching TRBD2. Sequencing was performed on peripheral blood. The sequence was obtained from a man aged 60-69 years with acute or convalescent COVID-19. CDR3 DNA: TGTGCCAGCACCTACTCTAGCGGGAGGGCCGGGGATGAGCAGTTCTTC. It is translated as CASTYSSGRAGDEQFF.